Listed below are T cell receptor beta chains from one sample, sequenced in a study of blood T cell repertoires in COVID-19. Assay: immunoSEQ multiplex PCR; the TCRdb copy retains only in-frame clones and omits some. Of roughly 210,000 clones in the sample, around 84% were seen once. The sequenced sample was peripheral blood. Receptor source: a woman of 80 years or more with COVID-19, enrolled during active disease. CDR3s include the opening cysteine and the closing phenylalanine or tryptophan.

length: 13; V: TRBV6-4; J: TRBJ2-3; CDR3: CASRSGGTDTQYF
length: 13; V: TRBV14; J: TRBJ2-2; CDR3: CASSQVIPGELFF
length: 15; V: TRBV7-8; J: TRBJ2-1; CDR3: CASSLDTSGGNEQFF
length: 13; V: TRBV30; J: TRBJ1-5; CDR3: CAWSVSGVQPQHF
length: 14; V: TRBV29-1; J: TRBJ1-1; CDR3: CSVGDTQGNTEAFF
length: 13; V: TRBV6-5; J: TRBJ1-2; CDR3: CASSRQGSGGYTF
length: 12; V: TRBV10-3; J: TRBJ1-2; CDR3: CAISATAYGYTF
length: 15; V: TRBV6-2/TRBV6-3; J: TRBJ2-5; CDR3: CASSYRTSGGETQYF
length: 14; V: TRBV5-4; J: TRBJ2-2; CDR3: CASSFISGTGELFF
length: 15; V: TRBV6-1; J: TRBJ1-5; CDR3: CASSDPKRGNQPQHF
length: 16; V: TRBV15; J: TRBJ2-5; CDR3: CATSRPGRDGLQTQYF
length: 18; V: TRBV4-2; J: TRBJ2-3; CDR3: CASSQDTSGGSSTDTQYF
length: 14; V: TRBV7-2; J: TRBJ2-7; CDR3: CASSLWTGNDEQYF
length: 15; V: TRBV6-5; J: TRBJ1-5; CDR3: CASRTTGKGNQPQHF